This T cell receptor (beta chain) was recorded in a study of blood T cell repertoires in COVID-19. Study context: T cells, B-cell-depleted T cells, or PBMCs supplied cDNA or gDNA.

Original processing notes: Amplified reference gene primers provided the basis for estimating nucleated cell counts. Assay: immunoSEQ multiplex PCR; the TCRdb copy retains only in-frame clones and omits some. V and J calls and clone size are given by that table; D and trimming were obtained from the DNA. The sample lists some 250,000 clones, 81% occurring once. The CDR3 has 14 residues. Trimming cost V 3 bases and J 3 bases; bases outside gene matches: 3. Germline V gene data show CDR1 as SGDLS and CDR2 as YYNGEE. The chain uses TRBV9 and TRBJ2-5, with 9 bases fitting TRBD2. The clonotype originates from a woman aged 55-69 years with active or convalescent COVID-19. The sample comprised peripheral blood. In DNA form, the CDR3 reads TGTGCCAGCAGCGAAGCGGGGGGAAAAGAGACCCAGTACTTC. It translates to CASSEAGGKETQYF.